Included here is one T cell receptor (beta chain) sequence, with context. Its antigen is undetermined. The stem-like memory CD8+ T cells (TSTEM) had a CCR7+ PD-1- TIGIT- phenotype. Healthy donors supplied buffy coats, and the PBMC came from them. These data belong to a study of human CD8 memory T cell subsets. Libraries for TCR beta were constructed using UMI-labeled 5' RACE. TCRdb reprocessed the 5' RACE reads, with one entry per CDR3 protein and no DNA. The sample's table shows 9,000 to 13,000 distinct CDR3 sequences. Study observations and caveats: The Chao1 estimates suggested that precursor exhausted T cells were less diverse than stem-like memory T cells.

The CDR3 consists of 13 residues. The TCR comes from a human donor in good health. J is TRBJ2-7 and V is TRBV21-1. TRBV21-1 is a pseudogene locus. Sequenced input: CD8+ stem-like memory T cells (TSCM and TCM) sorted from PBMCs. Subset of the sample: stem-like memory CD8 T cells (TSTEM), CCR7+ PD-1- TIGIT-. The CDR3 protein is CASSKIGSCEQYF.